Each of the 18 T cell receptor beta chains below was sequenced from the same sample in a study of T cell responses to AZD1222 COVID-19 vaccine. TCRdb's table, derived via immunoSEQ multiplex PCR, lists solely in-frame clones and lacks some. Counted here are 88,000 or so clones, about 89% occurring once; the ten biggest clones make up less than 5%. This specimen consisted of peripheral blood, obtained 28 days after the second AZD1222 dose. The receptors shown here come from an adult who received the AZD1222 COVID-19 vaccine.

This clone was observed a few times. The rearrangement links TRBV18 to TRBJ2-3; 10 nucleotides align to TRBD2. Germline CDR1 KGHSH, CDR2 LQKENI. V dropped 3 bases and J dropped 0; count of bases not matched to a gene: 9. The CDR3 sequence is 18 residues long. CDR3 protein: CASSPGFGSGGSTDTQYF. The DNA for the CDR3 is TGTGCCAGCTCACCCGGATTCGGTAGCGGGGGGAGCACAGATACGCAGTATTTT.

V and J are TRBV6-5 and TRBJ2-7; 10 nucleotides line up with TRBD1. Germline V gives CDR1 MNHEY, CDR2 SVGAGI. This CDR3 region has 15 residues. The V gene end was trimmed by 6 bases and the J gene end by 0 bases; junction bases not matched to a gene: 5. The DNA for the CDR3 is TGTGCCAGCAGCCGACAGGGGGCCGGCTCCTACGAGCAGTACTTC. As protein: CASSRQGAGSYEQYF.

The CDR3 bases are TGCGCCAGCAGCGCCGGGACACCGTACACCGGGGAGCTGTTTTTT. It translates to CASSAGTPYTGELFF. The chain recombines TRBV5-1 with TRBJ2-2, with D possibly being TRBD1 (6 bases). This CDR3 comprises 15 residues. The germline V gene has CDR1 SGHRS and CDR2 YFSETQ. V was shortened by 4 bases and J by 3 bases, with 13 bases between the two germline ends.

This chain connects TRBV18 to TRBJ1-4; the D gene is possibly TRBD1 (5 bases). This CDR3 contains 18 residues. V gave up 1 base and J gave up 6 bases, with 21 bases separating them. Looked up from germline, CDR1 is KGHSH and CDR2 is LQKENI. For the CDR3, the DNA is TGTGCCAGCTCACCACAAAACTCCGGGACGCGGAGATATGAAAAACTGTTTTTT. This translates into CASSPQNSGTRRYEKLFF.

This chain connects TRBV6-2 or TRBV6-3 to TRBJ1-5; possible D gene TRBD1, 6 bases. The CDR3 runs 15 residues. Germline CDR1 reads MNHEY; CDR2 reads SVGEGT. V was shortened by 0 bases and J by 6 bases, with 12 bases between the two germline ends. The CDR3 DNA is TGTGCCAGCAGTTACTCGAGGGGGGGCGGTCAGCCCCAGCATTTT. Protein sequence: CASSYSRGGGQPQHF.

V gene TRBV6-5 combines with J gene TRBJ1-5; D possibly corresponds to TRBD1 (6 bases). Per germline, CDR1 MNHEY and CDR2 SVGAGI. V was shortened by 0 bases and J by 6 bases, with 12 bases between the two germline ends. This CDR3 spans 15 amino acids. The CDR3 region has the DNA TGTGCCAGCAGTTACTCTAGACAGGAGGGTCAGCCCCAGCATTTT. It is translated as CASSYSRQEGQPQHF.

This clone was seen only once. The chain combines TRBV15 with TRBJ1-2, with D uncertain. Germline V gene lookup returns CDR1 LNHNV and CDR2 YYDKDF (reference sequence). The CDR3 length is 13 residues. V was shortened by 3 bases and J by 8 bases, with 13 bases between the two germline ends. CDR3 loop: CATSRAEGTGYTF. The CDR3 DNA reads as TGTGCCACCAGCAGGGCCGAGGGAACCGGCTACACCTTC. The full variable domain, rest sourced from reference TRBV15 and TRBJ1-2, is DAMVIQNPRYQVTQFGKPVTLSCSQTLNHNVMYWYQQKSSQAPKLLFHYYDKDFNNEADTPDNFQSRRPNTSFCFLDIRSPGLGDTAMYLCATSRAEGTGYTFGSGTRLTVV.

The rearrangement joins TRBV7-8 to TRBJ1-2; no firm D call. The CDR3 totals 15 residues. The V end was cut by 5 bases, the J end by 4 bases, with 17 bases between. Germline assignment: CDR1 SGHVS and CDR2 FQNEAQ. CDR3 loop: CASSPSGQRGYGYTF. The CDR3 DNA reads TGTGCCAGCAGCCCAAGCGGCCAAAGAGGCTATGGCTACACCTTC.

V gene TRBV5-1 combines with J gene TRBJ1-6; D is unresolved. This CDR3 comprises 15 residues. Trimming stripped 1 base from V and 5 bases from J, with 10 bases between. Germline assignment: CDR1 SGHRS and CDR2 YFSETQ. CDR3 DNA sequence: TGCGCCAGCAGCTTGCGTACAGAAAATAATTCACCCCTCCACTTT. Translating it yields CASSLRTENNSPLHF.

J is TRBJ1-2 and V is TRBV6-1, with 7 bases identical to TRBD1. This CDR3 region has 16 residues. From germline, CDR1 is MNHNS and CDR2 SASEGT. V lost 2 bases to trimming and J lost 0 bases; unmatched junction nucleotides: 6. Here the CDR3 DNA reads TGTGCCAGCAGTGAACTCGGGACAGCTTCTAACTATGGCTACACCTTC. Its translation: CASSELGTASNYGYTF.

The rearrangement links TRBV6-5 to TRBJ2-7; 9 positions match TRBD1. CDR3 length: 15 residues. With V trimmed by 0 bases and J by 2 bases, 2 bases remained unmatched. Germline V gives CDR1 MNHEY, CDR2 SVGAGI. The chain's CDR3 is CASSYSTGGAYEQYF. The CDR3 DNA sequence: TGTGCCAGCAGTTACTCGACAGGGGGGGCCTACGAGCAGTACTTC.

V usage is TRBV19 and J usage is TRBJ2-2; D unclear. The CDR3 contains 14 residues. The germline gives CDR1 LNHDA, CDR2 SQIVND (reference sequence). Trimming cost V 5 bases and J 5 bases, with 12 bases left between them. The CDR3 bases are TGTGCCAGTAGTCCCACGACAAAGACCGGGGAGCTGTTTTTT. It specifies CASSPTTKTGELFF. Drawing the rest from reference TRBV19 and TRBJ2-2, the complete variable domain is DGGITQSPKYLFRKEGQNVTLSCEQNLNHDAMYWYRQDPGQGLRLIYYSQIVNDFQKGDIAEGYSVSREKKESFPLTVTSAQKNPTAFYLCASSPTTKTGELFFGEGSRLTVL.

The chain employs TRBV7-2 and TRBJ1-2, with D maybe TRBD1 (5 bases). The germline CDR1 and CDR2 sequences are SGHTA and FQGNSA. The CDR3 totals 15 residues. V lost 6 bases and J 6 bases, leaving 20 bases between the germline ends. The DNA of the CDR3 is TGTGCCAGCAGTTTCCGGGCCCCCCGAGGGGATGGCTACACCTTC. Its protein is CASSFRAPRGDGYTF.

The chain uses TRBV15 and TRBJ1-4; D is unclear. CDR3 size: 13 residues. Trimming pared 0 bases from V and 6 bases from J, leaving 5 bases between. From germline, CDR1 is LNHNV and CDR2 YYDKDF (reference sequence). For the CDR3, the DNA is TGTGCCACCAGCAGAGATGTGGATGAAAAACTGTTTTTT. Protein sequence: CATSRDVDEKLFF. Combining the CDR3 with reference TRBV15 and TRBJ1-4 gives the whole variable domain DAMVIQNPRYQVTQFGKPVTLSCSQTLNHNVMYWYQQKSSQAPKLLFHYYDKDFNNEADTPDNFQSRRPNTSFCFLDIRSPGLGDTAMYLCATSRDVDEKLFFGSGTQLSVL.

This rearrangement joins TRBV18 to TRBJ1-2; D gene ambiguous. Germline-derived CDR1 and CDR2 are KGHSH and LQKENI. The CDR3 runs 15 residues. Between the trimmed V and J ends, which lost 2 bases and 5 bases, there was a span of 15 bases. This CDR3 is CASSPEFVDRYGYTF. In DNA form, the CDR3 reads TGTGCCAGCTCACCAGAGTTTGTGGATCGATATGGCTACACCTTC.

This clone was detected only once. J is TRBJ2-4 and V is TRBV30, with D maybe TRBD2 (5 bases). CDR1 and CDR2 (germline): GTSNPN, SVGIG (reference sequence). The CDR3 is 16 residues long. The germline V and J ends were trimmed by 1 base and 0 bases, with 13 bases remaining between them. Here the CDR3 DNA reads TGTGCCTGGAGTGATGGGCTAGCTCTAGCCAAAAACATTCAGTACTTC. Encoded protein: CAWSDGLALAKNIQYF.

The CDR3 DNA is TGCGCCAGCAGCCCGGGACAGGGGATCTATGGCTACACCTTC. This codes for CASSPGQGIYGYTF. V and J are TRBV4-1 and TRBJ1-2, with TRBD1 identical over 10 bases. CDR3 length: 14 residues. V shed 4 bases and J 4 bases; nucleotides not matched to a gene: 3. In germline, CDR1 is MGHRA, CDR2 YSYEKL.

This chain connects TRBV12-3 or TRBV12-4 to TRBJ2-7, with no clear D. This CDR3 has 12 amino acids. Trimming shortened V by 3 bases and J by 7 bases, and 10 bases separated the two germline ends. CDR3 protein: CASSFASGEQYF. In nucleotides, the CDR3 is TGTGCCAGCAGTTTTGCGTCTGGTGAGCAGTACTTC.